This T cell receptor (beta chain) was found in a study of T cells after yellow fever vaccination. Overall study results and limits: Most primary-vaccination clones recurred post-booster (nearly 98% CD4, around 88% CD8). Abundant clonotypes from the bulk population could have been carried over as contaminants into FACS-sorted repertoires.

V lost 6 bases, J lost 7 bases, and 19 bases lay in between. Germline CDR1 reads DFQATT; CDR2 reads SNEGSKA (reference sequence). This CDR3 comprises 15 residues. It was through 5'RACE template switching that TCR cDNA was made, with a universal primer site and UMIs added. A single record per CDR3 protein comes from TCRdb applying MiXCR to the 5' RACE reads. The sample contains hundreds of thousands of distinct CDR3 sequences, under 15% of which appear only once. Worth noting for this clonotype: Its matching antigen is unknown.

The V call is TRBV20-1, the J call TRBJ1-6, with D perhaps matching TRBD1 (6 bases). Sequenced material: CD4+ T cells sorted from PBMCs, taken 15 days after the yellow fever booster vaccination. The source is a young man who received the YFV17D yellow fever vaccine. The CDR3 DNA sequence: TGCAGTGCCCGGGGCAGGGGTAGGGGGAATTCACCCCTCCACTTT. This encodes CSARGRGRGNSPLHF.